This T cell receptor beta chain derives from a study of shared clonotypes between healthy human individuals. CD45RO-negative CD8 cells positively selected for CCR7 made up the naive population, which excluded terminally differentiated effector memory CD45RA+ cells. Germline V gene lookup returns CDR1 SQVTM and CDR2 ANQGSEA. The CDR3 consists of 12 residues. The germline V and J ends were trimmed by 5 bases and 2 bases, with 9 bases remaining between them. Each PCR replicate from the sorted subsets contained 200 to 250 ng DNA, which is some 31,000 T cell genomes. Produced via immunoSEQ multiplex PCR; TCRdb's table is partial and in-frame only. The top ten clones hold less than 0.3% of a sample with over 750,000 clones, 90% to 97% of them seen once.

This clonotype originated in a man in his thirties or forties in good health. Sequencing was carried out using naive CD8+ T cells sorted from blood. The genes are TRBV29-1 and TRBJ2-5; no firm D call. The CDR3 coding sequence is TGCAGCGTTCTTTACAGACAAGAGACCCAGTACTTC. Encoded protein: CSVLYRQETQYF. The variable domain in full, completed from reference TRBV29-1 and TRBJ2-5, reads SAVISQKPSRDICQRGTSLTIQCQVDSQVTMMFWYRQQPGQSLTLIATANQGSEATYESGFVIDKFPISRPNLTFSTLTVSNMSPEDSSIYLCSVLYRQETQYFGPGTRLLVL.